A selection of T cell receptor beta chains follows, all from one sample in a study of memory CD4+ T cells and cytomegalovirus serostatus. Clones were read by immunoSEQ multiplex PCR, and TCRdb kept only the in-frame ones, dropping some. Of over 75,000 clones listed, 75% to 90% are singletons. The sequenced material came from memory CD4+ T cells from blood. The receptor set was obtained from an adult in good health and CMV-seropositive. Each CDR3 is given without its conserved first and last residue. A D gene is named only where the DNA matches it firmly.

V: TRBV19; D: NA; J: TRBJ1-1; CDR3: ASGRWQEAF
V: TRBV28; D: TRBD1; J: TRBJ2-7; CDR3: ASSFQGTAFEQY
V: TRBV21-1; D: NA; J: TRBJ2-7; CDR3: ASSKGGRQGARYEQY
V: TRBV28; D: NA; J: TRBJ1-2; CDR3: ASSSGHLASDGYT
V: TRBV9; D: NA; J: TRBJ2-1; CDR3: ASSGTLRGNEQF
V: TRBV28; D: TRBD2; J: TRBJ2-1; CDR3: ASSLRLAESYNEQF
V: TRBV4-1; D: NA; J: TRBJ2-7; CDR3: ASSQDPAGRYEQY
V: TRBV4-1; D: TRBD1; J: TRBJ2-1; CDR3: ASSQDLAGGSGEQF
V: TRBV28; D: TRBD1; J: TRBJ1-6; CDR3: ASGPPLSRGRMYSPLH
V: TRBV5-4; D: TRBD2; J: TRBJ2-5; CDR3: ASSSGLAEETQY
V: TRBV5-4; D: NA; J: TRBJ1-5; CDR3: ASSLGGDQPQH
V: TRBV10-3; D: NA; J: TRBJ1-4; CDR3: AISESTLGAGNEKLF
V: TRBV19; D: NA; J: TRBJ2-7; CDR3: ASSIESGVGYEQY
V: TRBV18; D: NA; J: TRBJ2-7; CDR3: ASSPRSRIYEQY
V: TRBV14; D: TRBD2; J: TRBJ2-5; CDR3: ASSQERSSGYQETQY
V: TRBV5-1; D: NA; J: TRBJ1-2; CDR3: ASSLAGADYGYT